This TCR beta chain was recovered during a study of T cells in Graves' hyperthyroidism and ophthalmopathy. Study details: Staff took peripheral blood when the initial diagnosis was made, before any treatment began. Findings of the study overall: Blood samples included most of the expanded thyroid clonotypes exceeding 0.001.

Trimming stripped 7 bases from V and 0 bases from J, with 12 bases between. The CDR3 sequence is 13 residues long. Germline V gene lookup returns CDR1 SQVTM and CDR2 ANQGSEA. A few counts support this clonotype. The target antigen is unknown. Uncontrolled infection, other autoimmune disease, pregnancy or lactation barred patients from enrollment. Authors of the study amplified TCR beta CDR3 regions from RNA transcripts. The study used the HTBI primer set for a first-round RT-PCR of the TCR CDR3. TCRdb re-analysed the multiplex PCR reads in MiXCR, keeping a single row per CDR3 protein. This sample has about 380,000 distinct CDR3 sequences, with roughly 20% found just once.

The clonotype comes from a young man with Graves' ophthalmopathy. The J gene is TRBJ1-2, the V gene TRBV29-1, with D unresolved. Sample: blood. The CDR3 reads CSGEELANYGYTF. The CDR3, as DNA: TGCAGCGGGGAGGAACTTGCTAACTATGGCTACACCTTC.